A selection of T cell receptor beta chains follows, all from one sample in a study of blood T cell repertoires in COVID-19. The assay was immunoSEQ multiplex PCR, and TCRdb's table has in-frame clones only and misses some. The sample yields about 200,000 clones, 88% seen once. Sequencing used peripheral blood. These TCRs come from a man aged 18 to 30 with active or convalescent COVID-19. Both conserved end residues are part of each CDR3. A D gene is named only where the DNA matches it firmly. Expanded clones get a size class; other rows say once, few or many, or leave the size out.

V,size,J,D,length,CDR3,DNA
TRBV4-2,.,TRBJ1-6,.,15,CASSPPDSQNSPLHF,TGTGCCAGCAGCCCCCCGGACAGTCAAAATTCACCCCTCCACTTT
TRBV19,once,TRBJ1-2,TRBD1,15,CASSIGQDRSEGYTF,TGTGCCAGTAGTATAGGCCAGGACAGGTCCGAGGGCTACACCTTC
TRBV7-9,.,TRBJ1-6,.,17,CASSSPRQGLYNSPLHF,TGTGCCAGCAGCTCCCCACGGCAGGGACTCTATAATTCACCCCTCCACTTT
TRBV19,.,TRBJ1-1,TRBD1,14,CASRPRDRDTEAFF,TGTGCCAGTAGACCCCGGGACAGGGACACTGAAGCTTTCTTT
TRBV6-5,.,TRBJ1-1,.,15,CASSYSGAMNTEAFF,TGTGCCAGCAGTTACTCAGGAGCCATGAACACTGAAGCTTTCTTT
TRBV6-5,.,TRBJ1-2,.,11,CASGLNYGYTF,TGTGCCAGCGGGCTAAACTATGGCTACACCTTC
TRBV10-1,.,TRBJ2-5,.,13,CASSETSAGTQYF,TGCGCCAGCAGTGAGACCAGCGCGGGGACCCAGTACTTC
TRBV6-5,.,TRBJ1-1,.,13,CASSYAQGSIAFF,TGTGCCAGCAGTTACGCCCAGGGTTCGATAGCTTTCTTT
TRBV11-2,.,TRBJ2-1,TRBD2,19,CASSLDITGLAGGSNEQFF,TGTGCCAGCAGCTTAGATATTACGGGACTAGCGGGGGGGTCCAATGAGCAGTTCTTC
TRBV29-1,.,TRBJ2-1,.,15,CSVGDFLRPVNEQFF,TGCAGCGTTGGCGACTTCTTACGACCCGTAAATGAGCAGTTCTTC
TRBV19,.,TRBJ1-2,.,16,CASSPPRGADNYGYTF,TGTGCCAGTAGTCCCCCACGGGGGGCTGATAACTATGGCTACACCTTC
TRBV5-1,.,TRBJ2-2,TRBD1,17,CASSLVGTGVFTGELFF,TGCGCCAGCAGCTTGGTCGGGACAGGGGTATTCACCGGGGAGCTGTTTTTT
TRBV12-3/TRBV12-4,few,TRBJ1-2,.,13,CASNTAGNYGYTF,TGTGCCAGCAACACGGCGGGTAACTATGGCTACACCTTC
TRBV3-1/TRBV3-2,.,TRBJ1-5,TRBD1,17,CASSQDGTGFSNQPQHF,TGTGCCAGCAGCCAAGACGGGACAGGGTTTAGCAATCAGCCCCAGCATTTT
TRBV2,.,TRBJ2-1,TRBD1,14,CATFSGTVYNEQFF,TGTGCCACCTTCTCCGGGACAGTCTACAATGAGCAGTTCTTC
TRBV12-3/TRBV12-4,.,TRBJ1-2,.,13,CASSPGHNYGYTF,TGTGCCAGCAGTCCCGGACACAACTATGGCTACACCTTC
TRBV3-1/TRBV3-2,.,TRBJ2-3,.,12,CASSQYTDTQYF,TGTGCCAGCAGCCAATACACAGATACGCAGTATTTT
TRBV29-1,.,TRBJ2-3,.,12,CSVENNGDTQYF,TGCAGCGTTGAAAATAACGGAGATACGCAGTATTTT
TRBV19,.,TRBJ2-5,TRBD1,14,CASSRQGAEETQYF,TGTGCCAGTAGCAGACAGGGGGCAGAGGAGACCCAGTACTTC
TRBV19,few,TRBJ1-3,.,19,CASSPDSGFPSASGNTIYF,TGTGCCAGTAGTCCGGACAGCGGATTTCCCTCGGCCTCTGGAAACACCATATATTTT
TRBV2,few,TRBJ2-7,TRBD1,14,CASSPDRDTYEQYF,TGTGCCAGCAGTCCCGACAGGGACACCTACGAGCAGTACTTC
TRBV7-9,.,TRBJ1-2,TRBD1,16,CASSPPTDRGNYGYTF,TGTGCCAGCAGCCCACCCACCGACAGGGGAAACTATGGCTACACCTTC
TRBV6-2/TRBV6-3,.,TRBJ2-1,TRBD2,15,CASSPISGKGNEQFF,TGTGCCAGCAGTCCGATTAGCGGGAAGGGCAATGAGCAGTTCTTC
TRBV18,.,TRBJ1-1,.,13,CASSPPVLTEAFF,TGTGCCAGCTCACCACCGGTACTCACTGAAGCTTTCTTT
TRBV29-1,.,TRBJ2-3,.,14,CSASRAGSQGTQYF,TGCAGCGCCTCAAGGGCGGGGTCTCAGGGTACGCAGTATTTT
TRBV27,.,TRBJ1-5,.,16,CASSASTAGSNQPQHF,TGTGCCAGCAGCGCCAGCACCGCAGGGAGCAATCAGCCCCAGCATTTT
TRBV24-1,.,TRBJ1-1,.,12,CATSDGINEAFF,TGTGCCACCAGTGACGGGATCAATGAAGCTTTCTTT
TRBV11-2,.,TRBJ2-5,.,16,CASSLDFGVGRETQYF,TGTGCCAGCAGCTTAGATTTCGGGGTCGGAAGAGAGACCCAGTACTTC
TRBV7-2,.,TRBJ2-7,.,14,CASSQYYGAREQYF,TGTGCCAGCAGCCAATACTATGGGGCACGCGAGCAGTACTTC
TRBV2,.,TRBJ2-1,TRBD2,13,CASTSGMGNEQFF,TGTGCCAGCACTAGCGGGATGGGCAATGAGCAGTTCTTC
TRBV7-9,.,TRBJ1-2,TRBD1,14,CASSQLTGNYGYTF,TGTGCCAGCAGCCAACTGACAGGGAACTATGGCTACACCTTC
TRBV2,.,TRBJ1-2,TRBD1,13,CASSAGQLYGYTF,TGTGCCAGCAGTGCGGGACAGCTATATGGCTACACCTTC
TRBV11-3,.,TRBJ2-1,.,17,CASSLGFIREAGNEQFF,TGTGCCAGCAGCTTAGGGTTTATACGCGAAGCCGGCAATGAGCAGTTCTTC
TRBV9,few,TRBJ2-2,.,16,CASSQGTDPLPGELFF,TGTGCCAGCAGCCAGGGAACAGACCCCCTCCCCGGGGAGCTGTTTTTT
TRBV6-5,once,TRBJ2-7,.,14,CASTAVTNSYEQYF,TGTGCCAGCACGGCGGTGACCAACTCCTACGAGCAGTACTTC
TRBV7-9,.,TRBJ1-1,.,14,CASSRRLDSTEAFF,TGTGCCAGCAGCCGGCGGCTCGACAGTACTGAAGCTTTCTTT
TRBV5-1,.,TRBJ2-1,TRBD2,17,CASSSTLRAAGGHEQFF,TGCGCCAGCAGCTCAACCCTACGGGCAGCGGGAGGCCATGAGCAGTTCTTC
TRBV7-8,.,TRBJ2-2,TRBD2,16,CASSPNSGVVTGELFF,TGTGCCAGCAGCCCAAATAGCGGGGTAGTTACCGGGGAGCTGTTTTTT
TRBV30,.,TRBJ2-6,.,13,CAWGRDGANVLTF,TGTGCCTGGGGGCGGGATGGGGCCAACGTCCTGACTTTC
TRBV2,.,TRBJ1-5,.,13,CASSGDAGGSQHF,TGTGCCAGCAGCGGGGACGCCGGGGGGTCCCAGCATTTT
TRBV4-1,.,TRBJ1-6,TRBD1,15,CASSPRGTENSPLHF,TGCGCCAGCAGCCCCCGCGGGACAGAAAATTCACCCCTCCACTTT
TRBV5-1,.,TRBJ1-2,TRBD1,14,CASSIDGQGDGYTF,TGCGCCAGCAGCATCGACGGACAGGGTGACGGCTACACCTTC
TRBV6-1,once,TRBJ2-7,.,15,CASSEGQGSFFEQYF,TGTGCCAGCAGTGAAGGGCAGGGATCGTTTTTTGAGCAGTACTTC
TRBV5-1,.,TRBJ2-7,TRBD1,13,CASSPGQSYEQYF,TGCGCCAGCAGCCCGGGACAGTCCTACGAGCAGTACTTC
TRBV11-1,.,TRBJ2-2,TRBD2,15,CASSKTSGDTGELFF,TGTGCCAGCAGCAAGACTAGCGGGGACACCGGGGAGCTGTTTTTT
TRBV4-2,.,TRBJ2-1,.,16,CASSPPSSSSYNEQFF,TGTGCCAGCAGCCCCCCTAGCTCGAGCTCCTACAATGAGCAGTTCTTC
TRBV6-2/TRBV6-3,once,TRBJ2-4,.,13,CASSSLAKNIQYF,TGTGCCAGCAGTTCACTAGCCAAAAACATTCAGTACTTC
TRBV7-2,.,TRBJ2-7,TRBD1,15,CASSYSGTGGTGQYF,TGTGCCAGCAGCTACTCCGGGACAGGGGGCACGGGGCAGTACTTC
TRBV4-1,.,TRBJ2-7,TRBD1,18,CASSQDYRRQGVSFEQYF,TGCGCCAGCAGCCAAGATTATCGTAGACAGGGGGTTTCGTTCGAGCAGTACTTC
TRBV2,.,TRBJ2-6,TRBD2,17,CASSAGGFGSGANVLTF,TGTGCCAGCAGTGCGGGAGGGTTCGGCTCTGGGGCCAACGTCCTGACTTTC
TRBV6-6,.,TRBJ1-1,TRBD1,14,CASSYAGGDTEAFF,TGTGCCAGCAGTTATGCAGGGGGCGACACTGAAGCTTTCTTT
TRBV29-1,.,TRBJ1-2,.,13,CSAAPPDSYGYTF,TGCAGCGCTGCCCCGCCTGACAGCTATGGCTACACCTTC
TRBV12-5,once,TRBJ2-7,TRBD1,15,CASGPDRVLSYEQYF,TGTGCTAGTGGTCCGGACAGGGTACTCTCCTACGAGCAGTACTTC
TRBV5-6,few,TRBJ2-1,TRBD2,15,CASSVLAAIYNEQFF,TGTGCCAGCAGCGTCCTAGCGGCTATCTACAATGAGCAGTTCTTC